The sequence of this TCR beta chain was determined in a study of T cells in lung cancer brain metastases. Whole-study context: Between primary and metastasis resection, nine tenths of the roughly 20 patients were untreated.

Regarding the study as a whole: Brain metastasis T cell infiltration was not adjusted for preoperative corticosteroid effects.

This clone was found once. The antigen remains unidentified. Assay used: immunoSEQ multiplex PCR; TCRdb lists only in-frame clones, some missing. The sample records some 3,000 clones, approximately 87% being singletons. There are 15 residues in the CDR3. CDR1 and CDR2 from the germline V gene are SGHNT and YYREEE (reference sequence). The V and J ends lost 6 bases and 4 bases, in that order; junction bases with no gene match: 7. This chain links TRBV5-4 with TRBJ1-2, with 12 bases identical to TRBD1. The origin of this receptor is a man in his sixties with non-small cell lung cancer. The sequencing sample was made of tumor tissue from the primary lung tumor. The chain's CDR3 is CASTGTGGALYGYTF. As DNA, the CDR3 is TGTGCCAGCACCGGGACAGGGGGCGCCCTCTATGGCTACACCTTC.